A selection of T cell receptor beta chains follows, all from one sample in a study of identical twins. TCRdb processed the 5' RACE reads anew with MiXCR; each CDR3 protein has one entry. The sample consists of 500,000 or so distinct CDR3 sequences, over 11% of them appearing once. These data also featured in a second study, about yellow fever vaccine responses in identical twins.

Sequencing was done on a sample of CD4+ T cells sorted from blood. All receptors come from a woman aged 18-29 years in good health. The CDR3 runs from the conserved cysteine through the conserved F or W.

v_call: TRBV4-1
j_call: TRBJ2-3
cdr3_aa: CASSQTSGQGTDTQYF

v_call: TRBV9
j_call: TRBJ2-7
cdr3_aa: CASSVASESGGFEQYF

v_call: TRBV7-2
j_call: TRBJ2-2
cdr3_aa: CASSPRRDGELFF

v_call: TRBV7-2
j_call: TRBJ1-2
cdr3_aa: CASRSPTGRYGYTF

v_call: TRBV5-1
j_call: TRBJ2-5
cdr3_aa: CASASGGAHQETQYF

v_call: TRBV30
j_call: TRBJ2-7
cdr3_aa: CAWSVLAGPYEQYF

v_call: TRBV6-2/TRBV6-3
j_call: TRBJ2-1
cdr3_aa: CASRDPSAYNEQFF

v_call: TRBV20-1
j_call: TRBJ2-2
cdr3_aa: CSARYGSGTGELFF

v_call: TRBV6-5
j_call: TRBJ2-3
cdr3_aa: CASSYTHSADTQYF

v_call: TRBV5-6
j_call: TRBJ2-3
cdr3_aa: CASSLARRDRGLGDTQYF

v_call: TRBV4-1
j_call: TRBJ2-4
cdr3_aa: CASSHAGQNIQYF

v_call: TRBV6-5
j_call: TRBJ2-6
cdr3_aa: CASSYSGDSGANVLTF

v_call: TRBV20-1
j_call: TRBJ2-1
cdr3_aa: CSAPRLAGVGEQFF

v_call: TRBV7-2
j_call: TRBJ2-7
cdr3_aa: CASSSPDKISYEQYF

v_call: TRBV9
j_call: TRBJ1-2
cdr3_aa: CASSVARSTGEGYTF

v_call: TRBV7-8
j_call: TRBJ2-7
cdr3_aa: CASSSNGLAGLGGYEQYF

v_call: TRBV5-6
j_call: TRBJ2-1
cdr3_aa: CASSRDRGHEQFF

v_call: TRBV20-1
j_call: TRBJ2-5
cdr3_aa: CSARDAKTQETQYF

v_call: TRBV4-1
j_call: TRBJ1-6
cdr3_aa: CASSQERTAPQIALHF

v_call: TRBV2
j_call: TRBJ2-1
cdr3_aa: CASSETSGHSF

v_call: TRBV9
j_call: TRBJ2-4
cdr3_aa: CASSVGSAGENIQYF

v_call: TRBV29-1
j_call: TRBJ2-1
cdr3_aa: CSGVAPSHNEQFF

v_call: TRBV30
j_call: TRBJ2-1
cdr3_aa: CAQRLAGALDEQFF

v_call: TRBV7-2
j_call: TRBJ2-3
cdr3_aa: CASSLAQAGTQYF

v_call: TRBV7-9
j_call: TRBJ2-2
cdr3_aa: CASSLGQRGYDTGELFF

v_call: TRBV20-1
j_call: TRBJ2-2
cdr3_aa: CSASGRASSTGELFF

v_call: TRBV5-6
j_call: TRBJ2-1
cdr3_aa: CASRRGAHNEQFF

v_call: TRBV2
j_call: TRBJ2-7
cdr3_aa: CASCLTRTAYEQYF

v_call: TRBV7-2
j_call: TRBJ2-3
cdr3_aa: CASRVAGVADTQYF

v_call: TRBV4-2
j_call: TRBJ2-3
cdr3_aa: CASSQAGQQGGTQYF

v_call: TRBV14
j_call: TRBJ2-3
cdr3_aa: CASSQDVQPADTQYF

v_call: TRBV15
j_call: TRBJ2-1
cdr3_aa: CATIRQGSSYNEQFF

v_call: TRBV12-3/TRBV12-4
j_call: TRBJ1-4
cdr3_aa: CASSPGEKLFF

v_call: TRBV5-1
j_call: TRBJ1-1
cdr3_aa: CASSKDYTEAFF

v_call: TRBV5-8
j_call: TRBJ2-3
cdr3_aa: CASSLVTTGRGTDTQYF